The T cell receptor beta chain under discussion was sequenced for a study of cytomegalovirus exposure and HLA in healthy donors. 13 Jbeta primers and 60 Vbeta primers were used for the PCR. The assay was immunoSEQ multiplex PCR, and TCRdb's table has in-frame clones only and misses some. There are just over 200,000 clones in the sample; 70% occur only once, and around 3% lies in the top ten. Sequencing input: PBMCs. The receptor comes from a middle-aged man in good health and CMV-seropositive.

The chain's CDR3 is CASSPGYRGGTDTQYF. The CDR3 DNA reads TGTGCCAGCAGCCCGGGCTACAGGGGAGGAACAGATACGCAGTATTTT. This chain uses TRBV9 with TRBJ2-3; tentatively, D is TRBD1 (7 bases). The CDR3 is 16 amino acids. The germline V gene encodes CDR1 SGDLS and CDR2 YYNGEE. Trimming left V 4 bases short and J 3 bases short, with 18 bases between. Full variable domain (remainder filled in from reference TRBV9 and TRBJ2-3): DSGVTQTPKHLITATGQRVTLRCSPRSGDLSVYWYQQSLDQGLQFLIQYYNGEERAKGNILERFSAQQFPDLHSELNLSSLELGDSALYFCASSPGYRGGTDTQYFGPGTRLTVL.